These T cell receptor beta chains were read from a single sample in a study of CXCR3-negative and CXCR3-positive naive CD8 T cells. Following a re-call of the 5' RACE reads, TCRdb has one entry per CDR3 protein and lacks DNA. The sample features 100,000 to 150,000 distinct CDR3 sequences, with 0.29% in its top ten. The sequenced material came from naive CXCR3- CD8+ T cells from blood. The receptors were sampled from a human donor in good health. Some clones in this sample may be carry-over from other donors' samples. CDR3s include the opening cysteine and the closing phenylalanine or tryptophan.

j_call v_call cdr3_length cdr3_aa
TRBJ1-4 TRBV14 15 CASSLRRTQNEKLFF
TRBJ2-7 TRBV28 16 CASSLSGRTSGSEQYF
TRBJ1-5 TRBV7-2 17 CASSEPFGQGAGQPQHF
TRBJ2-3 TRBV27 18 CASSLSGGGHPSTDTQYF
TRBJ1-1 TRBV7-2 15 CASSVAPSSNTEAFF
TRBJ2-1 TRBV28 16 CASSLSRGGSYNEQFF
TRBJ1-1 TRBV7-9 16 CASSLMDRGLGTEAFF
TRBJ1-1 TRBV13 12 CASSQTGTEAFF
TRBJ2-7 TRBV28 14 CASSLVQGAYEQYF
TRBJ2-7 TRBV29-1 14 CSVGGLEASYEQYF
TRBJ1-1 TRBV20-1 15 CSSLTKAVLNTEAFF
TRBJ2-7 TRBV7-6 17 CAGSLTVAGGLSYEQYF
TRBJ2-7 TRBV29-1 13 CSASRRDTYEQYF
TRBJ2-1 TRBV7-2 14 CASSLLDPREGQFF
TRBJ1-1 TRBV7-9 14 CASSLGQGDTEAFF
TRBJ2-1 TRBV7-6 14 CASSELAEYNEQFF
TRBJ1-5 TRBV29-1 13 CSIMDGGGQPQHF
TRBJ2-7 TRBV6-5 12 CASSKGHVEQYF
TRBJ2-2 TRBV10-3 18 CAISDPLTGTVLTGELFF
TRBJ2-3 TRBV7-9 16 CASRSVGPPLTDTQYF
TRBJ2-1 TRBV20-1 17 CSARESASGGYYNEQFF
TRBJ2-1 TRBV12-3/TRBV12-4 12 CASSSVRNEQFF
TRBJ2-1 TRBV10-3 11 CAIALGDEQFF
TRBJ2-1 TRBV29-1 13 CSVRGQGINEQFF
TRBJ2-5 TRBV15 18 CATSDSGTSGRTQETQYF
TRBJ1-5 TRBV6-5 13 CASSYGPGQPQHF
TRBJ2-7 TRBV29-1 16 CSVEVGPIRGLGEQYF
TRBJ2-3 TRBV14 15 CASSLNRVLTDTQYF
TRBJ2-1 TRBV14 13 CASGGRSYNEQFF
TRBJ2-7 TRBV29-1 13 CSVSNRTSYEQYF
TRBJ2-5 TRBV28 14 CASSSSDLGETQYF
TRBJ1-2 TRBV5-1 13 CASRTGTNYGYTF
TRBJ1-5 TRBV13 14 CASSSARGGQPQHF
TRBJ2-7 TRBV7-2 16 CASSLGALAFSYEQYF
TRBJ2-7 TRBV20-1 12 CSASDQTYEQYF
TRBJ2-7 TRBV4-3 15 CASSQYSGQGYEQYF
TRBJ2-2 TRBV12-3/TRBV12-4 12 CASSLPSRELFF